Listed below are T cell receptor beta chains from one sample, sequenced in a study of shared clonotypes between healthy human individuals. Only in-frame clones appear in the TCRdb table, and some are missing; sequencing was by immunoSEQ multiplex PCR. The sample contains 980,000 or so clones, more than 75% of which appear only once. Input material: memory CD4+ T cells sorted from blood. Receptor source: a man aged 18 to 30 in good health. CDR3s include the opening cysteine and the closing phenylalanine or tryptophan. The order of the fields is J gene, V gene, D gene, clone size, CDR3 DNA, CDR3 protein. The D gene is left open where the match is weak. For some rows the clone size is stated as once, few or many, or as a class when expanded; others skip it.

TRBJ1-3,TRBV13,TRBD1,-,TGTGCCAGCAGCTCTACAGGGGGGATTGGTGGAAACACCATATATTTT,CASSSTGGIGGNTIYF
TRBJ2-1,TRBV7-2,-,few,TGTGCCAGCAGATCGGGCGGTTCCTACAATGAGCAGTTCTTC,CASRSGGSYNEQFF
TRBJ2-7,TRBV2,-,once,TGTGCCAGCAGTGATCAGGTCGAGCAGTACTTC,CASSDQVEQYF
TRBJ1-6,TRBV9,-,-,TGTGCCAGCAGCCCCCGATCAATCCCGCCTGGGGGGGTGAAAAATTCACCCCTCCACTTT,CASSPRSIPPGGVKNSPLHF
TRBJ2-1,TRBV18,TRBD2,-,TGTGCCAGCTCACCTCGCCAACTAGCGGGGGTTGGAATGAAGCAGTTCTTC,CASSPRQLAGVGMKQFF
TRBJ1-2,TRBV5-1,TRBD1,once,TGCGCCAGCAGCTTGTTCAGAGGTCAGGGGGACGGCTACACCTTC,CASSLFRGQGDGYTF
TRBJ2-1,TRBV5-8,-,-,TGTGCCAGCAGCGACAACCCGGGATCCAACTACAATGAGCAGTTCTTC,CASSDNPGSNYNEQFF
TRBJ1-4,TRBV2,-,-,TGTGCCAGCAGGCGGGGGGGTGCAACTAATGAAAAACTGTTTTTT,CASRRGGATNEKLFF
TRBJ1-5,TRBV30,-,-,TGTGCCTGGAGTTTGGGCGGTAGCAATCAGCCCCAGCATTTT,CAWSLGGSNQPQHF
TRBJ1-1,TRBV27,-,-,TGTGCCAGCAGTTTATCTTGGGGAATGAACACTGAAGCTTTCTTT,CASSLSWGMNTEAFF
TRBJ1-2,TRBV19,TRBD1,-,TGTGCCAGTAGTACAACAGGGGGCGGCTACACCTTC,CASSTTGGGYTF
TRBJ1-2,TRBV7-2,TRBD1,-,TGTGCCAGCAGCTCCTTTGGACAGGGAGGCGGCTACACCTTC,CASSSFGQGGGYTF
TRBJ2-7,TRBV6-4,-,few,TGTGCCAGCAGTGACAGGGAATGCCCCTACGAGCAGTACTTC,CASSDRECPYEQYF
TRBJ2-3,TRBV5-1,-,-,TGCGCCAGCAGTCCGTACCCCGGGACAAGGAGCGGGACAGATACGCAGTATTTT,CASSPYPGTRSGTDTQYF
TRBJ2-1,TRBV2,-,-,TGTGCCAGCAGTGACGGACTGACCTCCTACAATGAGCAGTTCTTC,CASSDGLTSYNEQFF
TRBJ1-2,TRBV5-6,TRBD1,once,TGTGCCAGCAGCCAACTGGCCGGGACAGGAGTAAACTATGGCTACACCTTC,CASSQLAGTGVNYGYTF
TRBJ2-5,TRBV29-1,-,-,TGCAGCGTTGACGTAAGCAGAGAGACCCAGTACTTC,CSVDVSRETQYF
TRBJ2-7,TRBV7-8,-,-,TGTGCCAGCAGCTTGAGGGTTTTCTACGAGCAGTACTTC,CASSLRVFYEQYF
TRBJ1-6,TRBV19,-,few,TGTGCCAGTAGCGAAACAGCGTATAATTCACCCCTCCACTTT,CASSETAYNSPLHF
TRBJ2-2,TRBV5-1,-,-,TGCGCCAGCAGCTTGGGTCCTGCGGGACAGAACACCGGGGAGCTGTTTTTT,CASSLGPAGQNTGELFF